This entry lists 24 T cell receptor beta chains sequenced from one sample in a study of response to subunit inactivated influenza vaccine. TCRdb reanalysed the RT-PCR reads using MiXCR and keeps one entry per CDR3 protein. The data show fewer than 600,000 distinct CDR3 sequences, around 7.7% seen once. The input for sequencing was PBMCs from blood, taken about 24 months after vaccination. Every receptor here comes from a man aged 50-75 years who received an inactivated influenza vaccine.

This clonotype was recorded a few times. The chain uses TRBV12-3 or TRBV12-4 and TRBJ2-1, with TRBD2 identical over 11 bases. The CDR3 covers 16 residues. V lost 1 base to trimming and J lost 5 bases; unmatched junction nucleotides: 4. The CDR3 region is CASSLGLAGRDNEQFF. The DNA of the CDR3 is TGTGCCAGCAGTTTAGGACTAGCGGGGAGAGACAATGAGCAGTTCTTC.

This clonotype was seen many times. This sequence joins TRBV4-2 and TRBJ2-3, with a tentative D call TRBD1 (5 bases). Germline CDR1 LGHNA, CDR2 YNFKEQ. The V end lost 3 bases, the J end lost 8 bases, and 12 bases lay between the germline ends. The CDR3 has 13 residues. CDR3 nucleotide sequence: TGTGCCAGCAGCCAGACAGATTTCGGTACGCAGTATTTT. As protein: CASSQTDFGTQYF.

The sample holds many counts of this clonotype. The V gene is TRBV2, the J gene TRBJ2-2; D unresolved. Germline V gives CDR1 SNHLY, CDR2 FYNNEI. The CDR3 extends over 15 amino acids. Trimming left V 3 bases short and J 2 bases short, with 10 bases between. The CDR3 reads CASSDSTVNTGELFF. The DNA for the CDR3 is TGTGCCAGCAGTGATTCGACGGTTAACACCGGGGAGCTGTTTTTT.

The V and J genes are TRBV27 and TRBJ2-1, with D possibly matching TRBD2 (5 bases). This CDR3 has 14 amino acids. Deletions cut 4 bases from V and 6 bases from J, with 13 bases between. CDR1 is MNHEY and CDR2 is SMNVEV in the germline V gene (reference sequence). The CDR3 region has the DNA TGTGCCAGCAGTTCGTGGGCTAGCAGCAATGAGCAGTTCTTC. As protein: CASSSWASSNEQFF.

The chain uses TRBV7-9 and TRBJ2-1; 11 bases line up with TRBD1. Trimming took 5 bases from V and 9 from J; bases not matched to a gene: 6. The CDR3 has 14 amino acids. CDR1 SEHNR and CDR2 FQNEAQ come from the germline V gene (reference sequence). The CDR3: CASSRRTGGIEQFF. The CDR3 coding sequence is TGTGCCAGCAGCAGGAGGACAGGGGGCATTGAGCAGTTCTTC.

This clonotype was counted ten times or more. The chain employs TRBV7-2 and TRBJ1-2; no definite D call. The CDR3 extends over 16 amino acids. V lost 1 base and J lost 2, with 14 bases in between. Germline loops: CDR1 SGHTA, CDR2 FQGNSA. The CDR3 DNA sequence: TGTGCCAGCAGCTTAGGGTTTTACAATCAAAACTATGGCTACACCTTC. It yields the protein CASSLGFYNQNYGYTF. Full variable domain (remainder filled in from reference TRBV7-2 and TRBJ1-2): GAGVSQSPSNKVTEKGKDVELRCDPISGHTALYWYRQSLGQGLEFLIYFQGNSAPDKSGLPSDRFSAERTGGSVSTLTIQRTQQEDSAVYLCASSLGFYNQNYGYTFGSGTRLTVV.

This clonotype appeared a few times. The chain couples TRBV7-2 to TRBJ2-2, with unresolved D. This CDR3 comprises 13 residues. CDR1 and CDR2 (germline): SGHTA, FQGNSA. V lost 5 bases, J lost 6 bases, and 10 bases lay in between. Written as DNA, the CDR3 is TGTGCCAGCAGCCCCCTTTGGGCCGGGGAGCTGTTTTTT. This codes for CASSPLWAGELFF.

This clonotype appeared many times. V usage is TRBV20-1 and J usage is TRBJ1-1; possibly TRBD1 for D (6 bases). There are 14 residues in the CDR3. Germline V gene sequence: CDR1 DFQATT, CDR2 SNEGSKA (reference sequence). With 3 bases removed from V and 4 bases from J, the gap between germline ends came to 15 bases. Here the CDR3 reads CSASSGGGSTEAFF. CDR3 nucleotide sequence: TGCAGTGCTAGTTCCGGGGGCGGGAGCACTGAAGCTTTCTTT.

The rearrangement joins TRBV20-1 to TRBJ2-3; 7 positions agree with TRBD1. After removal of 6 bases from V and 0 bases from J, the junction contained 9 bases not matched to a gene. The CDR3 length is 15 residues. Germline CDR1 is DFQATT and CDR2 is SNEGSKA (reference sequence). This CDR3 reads CSAPPRTGSTDTQYF. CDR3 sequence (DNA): TGCAGTGCCCCGCCTCGGACAGGTAGCACAGATACGCAGTATTTT.

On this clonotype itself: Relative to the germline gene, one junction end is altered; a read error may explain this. The CDR3 here is CVSSPGQGYNTGELFF. In nucleotides, the CDR3 is TGTGTCAGCAGCCCCGGACAGGGGTATAACACCGGGGAGCTGTTTTTT. The J gene is TRBJ2-2, the V gene TRBV5-6; TRBD1 aligns across 9 bases. Germline CDR1 is SGHDT and CDR2 is YYEEEE. The CDR3 consists of 16 residues.

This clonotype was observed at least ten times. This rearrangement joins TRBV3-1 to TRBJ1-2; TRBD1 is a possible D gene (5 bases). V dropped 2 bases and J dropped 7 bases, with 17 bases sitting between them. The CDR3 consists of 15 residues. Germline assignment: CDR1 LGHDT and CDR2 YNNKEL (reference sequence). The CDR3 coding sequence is TGTGCCAGCAGCCAACAAAAAGGGGTCTCGGGTGGCTACACCTTC. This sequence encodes CASSQQKGVSGGYTF.

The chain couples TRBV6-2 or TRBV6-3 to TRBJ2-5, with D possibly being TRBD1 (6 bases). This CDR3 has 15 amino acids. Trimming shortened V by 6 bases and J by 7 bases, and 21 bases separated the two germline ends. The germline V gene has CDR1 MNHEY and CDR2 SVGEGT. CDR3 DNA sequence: TGTGCCAGCAGGTTAATGACAGGTAGCACGGGGACCCAGTACTTC. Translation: CASRLMTGSTGTQYF.

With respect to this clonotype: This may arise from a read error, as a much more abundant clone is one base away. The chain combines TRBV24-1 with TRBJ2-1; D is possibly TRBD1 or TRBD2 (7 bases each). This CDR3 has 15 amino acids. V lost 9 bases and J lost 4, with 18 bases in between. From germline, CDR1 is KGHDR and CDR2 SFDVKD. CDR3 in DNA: TGTGCCACCCAAAGTGGGGGGGACAGTTACAATGAGCAGTTCTTC. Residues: CATQSGGDSYNEQFF.

CDR3 in DNA: TGTGCCGTCGGGCGGTCAGCGGGAGATACGCAGTATTTT. Translating gives CAVGRSAGDTQYF. This sequence joins TRBV10-3 and TRBJ2-3; D possibly corresponds to TRBD2 (6 bases). CDR1 is ENHRY and CDR2 is SYGVKD in the germline V gene. V was trimmed by 11 bases and J by 5 bases, leaving 17 bases between them. The CDR3 is 13 residues long.

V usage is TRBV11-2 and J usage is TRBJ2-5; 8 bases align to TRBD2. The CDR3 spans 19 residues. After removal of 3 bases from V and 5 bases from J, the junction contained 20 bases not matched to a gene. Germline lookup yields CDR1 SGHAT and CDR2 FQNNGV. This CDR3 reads CASSFKSSETGGFGETQYF. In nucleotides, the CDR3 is TGTGCCAGCAGCTTTAAGTCGTCGGAAACGGGAGGGTTTGGGGAGACCCAGTACTTC.

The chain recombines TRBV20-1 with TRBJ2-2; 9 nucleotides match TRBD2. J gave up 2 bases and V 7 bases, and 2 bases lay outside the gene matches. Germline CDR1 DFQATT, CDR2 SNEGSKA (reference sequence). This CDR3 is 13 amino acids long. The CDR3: CSVTSGNTGELFF. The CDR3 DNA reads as TGCAGTGTGACTAGCGGAAACACCGGGGAGCTGTTTTTT.

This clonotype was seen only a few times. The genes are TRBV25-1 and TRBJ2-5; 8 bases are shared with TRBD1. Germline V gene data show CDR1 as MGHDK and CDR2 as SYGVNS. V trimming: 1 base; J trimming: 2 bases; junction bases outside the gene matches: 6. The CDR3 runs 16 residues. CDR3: CASSESGRGQQETQYF. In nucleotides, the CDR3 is TGTGCCAGCAGTGAATCAGGCAGGGGGCAACAAGAGACCCAGTACTTC.

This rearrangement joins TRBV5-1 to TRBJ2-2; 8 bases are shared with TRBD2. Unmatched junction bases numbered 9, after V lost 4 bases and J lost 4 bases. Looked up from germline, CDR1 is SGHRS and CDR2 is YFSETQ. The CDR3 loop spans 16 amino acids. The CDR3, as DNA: TGCGCCAGCAGCCCTGGGGCTAGCGGGTCCACCGGGGAGCTGTTTTTT. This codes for CASSPGASGSTGELFF. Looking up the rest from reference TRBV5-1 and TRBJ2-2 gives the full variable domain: KAGVTQTPRYLIKTRGQQVTLSCSPISGHRSVSWYQQTPGQGLQFLFEYFSETQRNKGNFPGRFSGRQFSNSRSEMNVSTLELGDSALYLCASSPGASGSTGELFFGEGSRLTVL.

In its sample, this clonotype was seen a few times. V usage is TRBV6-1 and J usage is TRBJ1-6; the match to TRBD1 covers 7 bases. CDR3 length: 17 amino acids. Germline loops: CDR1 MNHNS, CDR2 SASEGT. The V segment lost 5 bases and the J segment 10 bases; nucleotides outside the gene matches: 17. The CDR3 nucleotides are TGTGCCAGCAGTCCTTCCCTAGGACAGGCCTGGAACTCACCCCTCCACTTT. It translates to CASSPSLGQAWNSPLHF.

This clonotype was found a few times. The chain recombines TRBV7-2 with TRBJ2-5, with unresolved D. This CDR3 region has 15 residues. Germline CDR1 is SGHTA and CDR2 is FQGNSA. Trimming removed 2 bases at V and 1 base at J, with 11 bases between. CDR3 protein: CASSLIRSAQETQYF. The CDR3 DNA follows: TGTGCCAGCAGCTTAATTCGATCTGCCCAAGAGACCCAGTACTTC.

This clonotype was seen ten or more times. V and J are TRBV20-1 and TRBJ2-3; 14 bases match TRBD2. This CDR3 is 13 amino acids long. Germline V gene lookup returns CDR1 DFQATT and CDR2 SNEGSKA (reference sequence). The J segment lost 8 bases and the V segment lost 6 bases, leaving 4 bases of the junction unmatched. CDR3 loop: CSAPGLAGVTQYF. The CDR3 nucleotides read TGCAGTGCACCGGGACTAGCGGGAGTTACGCAGTATTTT.

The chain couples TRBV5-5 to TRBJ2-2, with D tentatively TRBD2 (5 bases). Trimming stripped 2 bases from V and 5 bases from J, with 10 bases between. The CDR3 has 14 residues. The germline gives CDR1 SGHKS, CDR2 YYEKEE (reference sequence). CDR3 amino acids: CASSLNSDTGELFF. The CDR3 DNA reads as TGTGCCAGCAGCTTAAATAGCGATACCGGGGAGCTGTTTTTT.

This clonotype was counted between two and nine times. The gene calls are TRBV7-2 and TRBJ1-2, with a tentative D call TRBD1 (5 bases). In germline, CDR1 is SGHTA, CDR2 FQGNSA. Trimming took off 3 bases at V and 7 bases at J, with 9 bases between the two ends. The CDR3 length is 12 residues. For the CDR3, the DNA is TGTGCCAGCAGCTTCAGGGATGGTGGCTACACCTTC. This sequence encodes CASSFRDGGYTF.

CDR3 loop: CASSYSTLISGANVLTF. DNA for the CDR3: TGTGCCAGCAGTTACTCGACCCTAATTTCTGGGGCCAACGTCCTGACTTTC. This chain links TRBV6-5 with TRBJ2-6; D gene uncertain. Germline V gene lookup returns CDR1 MNHEY and CDR2 SVGAGI. Trimming stripped 0 bases from V and 1 base from J, with 10 bases between. This CDR3 has 17 residues.